The 31 T cell receptor beta chains in this list originate from one sample, sequenced in a study of early T cells in non-severe SARS-CoV-2 infection. TCRdb re-called the 5' RACE reads through MiXCR, storing one row per CDR3 protein. This table has tens of thousands of distinct CDR3 sequences, 15% appearing once. The sample taken for sequencing was whole blood. All receptors derive from an adult who was a healthcare worker with PCR-confirmed SARS-CoV-2 infection or an uninfected control (not recorded which).

This sequence joins TRBV20-1 and TRBJ2-7; D not certain. The germline V and J ends were trimmed by 6 bases and 6 bases, with 18 bases remaining between them. Germline lookup yields CDR1 DFQATT and CDR2 SNEGSKA (reference sequence). The CDR3 spans 13 residues. The DNA of the CDR3 is TGCAGTGCGCGCGAGTCCTTCTCCCCCGAGCAGTACTTC. Encoded protein: CSARESFSPEQYF.

This clonotype was seen more than once but under ten times. The chain joins TRBV12-3 or TRBV12-4 to TRBJ2-7, with a weak D call TRBD1 (6 bases). The CDR3 runs to 15 residues. Trimming took off 1 base at V and 4 bases at J, with 14 bases between the two ends. The CDR3 DNA reads TGTGCCAGCAGTTTAGGATGGGACAAATTTTACGAGCAGTACTTC. Translated, it gives CASSLGWDKFYEQYF.

V gene TRBV14 combines with J gene TRBJ2-3; D remains ambiguous. Germline CDR1 SGHDN, CDR2 FVKESK. The CDR3 runs to 12 residues. Deletions cut 2 bases from V and 4 bases from J, with 4 bases between. The CDR3 nucleotides are TGTGCCAGCAGCCAATACCCAGATACGCAGTATTTT. This translates into CASSQYPDTQYF.

This clonotype turned up a few times. V and J are TRBV7-9 and TRBJ1-2; D is perhaps TRBD1 (6 bases). Germline assignment: CDR1 SEHNR and CDR2 FQNEAQ (reference sequence). The CDR3 runs to 14 residues. V lost 3 bases and J lost 3, with 11 bases in between. The CDR3 sequence is CASSFRGTDYGYTF. DNA for the CDR3: TGTGCCAGCAGCTTCAGGGGCACTGACTATGGCTACACCTTC.

The J gene is TRBJ1-6, the V gene TRBV9; 7 nucleotides match TRBD1. V lost 4 bases, J lost 8 bases, and 9 bases stayed unmatched. This CDR3 has 15 residues. Germline V lookup: CDR1 SGDLS, CDR2 YYNGEE. The DNA of the CDR3 is TGTGCCAGCAGCCCCTCCGGGACAGTCGATTCACCCCTCCACTTT. This sequence encodes CASSPSGTVDSPLHF.

This clonotype has a handful of counts. The chain combines TRBV19 with TRBJ2-1; D unresolved. The V gene lost 3 bases and the J gene lost 5 bases, with 8 bases spanning the gap. The CDR3 has 13 residues. Germline V lookup: CDR1 LNHDA, CDR2 SQIVND (reference sequence). CDR3 coding DNA: TGTGCCAGTAGTATCCAGGAGAACAATGAGCAGTTCTTC. Amino acid sequence: CASSIQENNEQFF.

This clonotype was seen a handful of times. The V and J genes are TRBV5-4 and TRBJ2-3, with 7 nucleotides matching TRBD2. The CDR3 is 15 residues long. Germline trimming cut 4 bases from V and 2 bases from J; bases unmatched to any gene: 7. Germline V gives CDR1 SGHNT, CDR2 YYREEE (reference sequence). The DNA of the CDR3 is TGTGCCAGCAGCCGTCCTAGCGGATCCACAGATACGCAGTATTTT. Its translation: CASSRPSGSTDTQYF. Full variable domain (remainder filled in from reference TRBV5-4 and TRBJ2-3): ETGVTQSPTHLIKTRGQQVTLRCSSQSGHNTVSWYQQALGQGPQFIFQYYREEENGRGNFPPRFSGLQFPNYSSELNVNALELDDSALYLCASSRPSGSTDTQYFGPGTRLTVL.

This clonotype was found a few times. The V and J genes are TRBV28 and TRBJ2-1; D gene unclear. Trimming cost V 7 bases and J 2 bases, with 9 bases left between them. CDR1 MDHEN and CDR2 SYDVKM come from the germline V gene. CDR3 length equals 13 residues. CDR3 sequence: CASTTQTYNEQFF. CDR3 DNA sequence: TGTGCCAGCACCACTCAGACCTACAATGAGCAGTTCTTC.

The sample holds many counts of this clonotype. The genes are TRBV5-4 and TRBJ2-5, with 7 bases identical to TRBD1. J lost 5 bases, V lost 0 bases, and 1 base had no gene match. CDR3 size: 13 residues. Germline V gene lookup returns CDR1 SGHNT and CDR2 YYREEE (reference sequence). CDR3 region: CASSLETGETQYF. The CDR3 DNA follows: TGTGCCAGCAGCTTGGAGACAGGGGAGACCCAGTACTTC. The entire variable domain, with the rest obtained from reference TRBV5-4 and TRBJ2-5, is as follows: ETGVTQSPTHLIKTRGQQVTLRCSSQSGHNTVSWYQQALGQGPQFIFQYYREEENGRGNFPPRFSGLQFPNYSSELNVNALELDDSALYLCASSLETGETQYFGPGTRLLVL.

This chain links TRBV11-2 with TRBJ2-7, with unresolved D. Trimming removed 6 bases from V and 2 bases from J, with 8 bases in between. CDR1 and CDR2 (germline): SGHAT, FQNNGV. This CDR3 comprises 12 residues. CDR3 in DNA: TGTGCCAGCAGTTCGGTCGCCTACGAGCAGTACTTC. Translating it yields CASSSVAYEQYF.

The chain carries TRBV6-5 and TRBJ2-7; possibly TRBD1 for D (6 bases). Per the germline V gene, CDR1 is MNHEY and CDR2 is SVGAGI. CDR3 length: 14 amino acids. Trimming pared 2 bases from V and 2 bases from J, leaving 10 bases between. The CDR3 coding sequence is TGTGCCAGCAGTTACAGGGGGTCTACCTACGAGCAGTACTTC. Amino acid sequence: CASSYRGSTYEQYF.

V is TRBV7-8 and J is TRBJ1-3; D is perhaps TRBD1 (6 bases). The CDR3 is made up of 16 amino acids. V lost 5 bases and J lost 0, with 14 bases in between. Germline values: CDR1 SGHVS, CDR2 FQNEAQ. CDR3 sequence (DNA): TGTGCCAGCAGCCCGACAGGTGTTAGCTCTGGAAACACCATATATTTT. It specifies CASSPTGVSSGNTIYF.

This rearrangement joins TRBV6-5 to TRBJ2-7, with 10 bases fitting TRBD1. Germline assignment: CDR1 MNHEY and CDR2 SVGAGI. J was trimmed by 2 bases and V by 4 bases; bases with no gene match: 8. The CDR3 is 16 residues long. The CDR3: CASSSSGQGVPYEQYF. CDR3 nucleotide sequence: TGTGCCAGCAGTTCTTCCGGACAGGGGGTCCCCTACGAGCAGTACTTC.

V gene TRBV28 combines with J gene TRBJ1-5; possible D gene TRBD1, 5 bases. CDR3 size: 15 residues. Germline CDR1 and CDR2: MDHEN and SYDVKM. Trimming pared 4 bases from V and 7 bases from J, leaving 17 bases between. CDR3 nucleotide sequence: TGTGCCAGCAGTTCCCCCGCGGGGCGTAGGCAGCCCCAGCATTTT. This codes for CASSSPAGRRQPQHF.

This clonotype was seen a few times. The J gene is TRBJ2-3, the V gene TRBV5-5, with D maybe TRBD1 (5 bases). Deletions cut 0 bases from V and 2 bases from J, with 7 bases between. Germline-derived CDR1 and CDR2 are SGHKS and YYEKEE (reference sequence). This CDR3 is built from 14 residues. CDR3 coding DNA: TGTGCCAGCAGCTTGGAGGGGATCACAGATACGCAGTATTTT. Translating it yields CASSLEGITDTQYF.

This clonotype was counted at least ten times. This sequence joins TRBV12-3 or TRBV12-4 and TRBJ2-3, with D uncertain. Trimming took 4 bases from V and 2 from J, leaving 7 bases between them. The CDR3 totals 13 residues. CDR3 sequence: CASSSVNTDTQYF. In DNA, the CDR3 is TGTGCCAGCAGTTCCGTGAACACAGATACGCAGTATTTT.

This clonotype was counted many times. The rearrangement links TRBV7-6 to TRBJ2-7; possibly TRBD2 for D (6 bases). V lost 5 bases and J lost 3, with 17 bases in between. Germline V gene lookup returns CDR1 SGHVS and CDR2 FNYEAQ. The CDR3 extends over 15 amino acids. CDR3 sequence reads: CASSPQLAQNYEQYF. Here the CDR3 DNA reads TGTGCCAGCAGCCCGCAGCTAGCGCAAAACTACGAGCAGTACTTC.

This clonotype was detected a few times. The CDR3 reads CSARPQGFMANVLTF. CDR3 nucleotide sequence: TGCAGTGCTAGACCCCAGGGGTTTATGGCCAACGTCCTGACTTTC. V and J are TRBV20-1 and TRBJ2-6; maybe TRBD1 (6 bases). From germline, CDR1 is DFQATT and CDR2 SNEGSKA (reference sequence). The CDR3 runs to 15 residues. V shed 2 bases and J shed 6 bases, with 14 bases lying between them.

The V and J genes are TRBV28 and TRBJ2-1, with 7 positions matching TRBD2. Germline CDR1 is MDHEN and CDR2 is SYDVKM. V gave up 6 bases and J gave up 4 bases; unmatched junction bases: 3. This CDR3 has 13 amino acids. CDR3 coding DNA: TGTGCCAGCAGGTCGGGGGGATACAATGAGCAGTTCTTC. It translates to CASRSGGYNEQFF. Full variable domain (rest looked up from reference TRBV28 and TRBJ2-1): DVKVTQSSRYLVKRTGEKVFLECVQDMDHENMFWYRQDPGLGLRLIYFSYDVKMKEKGDIPEGYSVSREKKERFSLILESASTNQTSMYLCASRSGGYNEQFFGPGTRLTVL.

This clonotype was counted between two and nine times. The gene calls are TRBV6-5 and TRBJ2-1, with 7 bases matching TRBD2. This CDR3 has 15 residues. CDR1 and CDR2 from the germline V gene are MNHEY and SVGAGI. After removal of 6 bases from V and 7 bases from J, the junction contained 12 bases not matched to a gene. DNA for the CDR3: TGTGCCAGCAGCACAGAGCGGGATAGATTAAATGAGCAGTTCTTC. Residues: CASSTERDRLNEQFF.

The V and J genes are TRBV12-3 or TRBV12-4 and TRBJ1-5, with D maybe TRBD1 (6 bases). This CDR3 spans 15 amino acids. V dropped 6 bases and J dropped 4 bases, with 16 bases sitting between them. CDR3 in DNA: TGTGCCAGCAGCCCCGGGGGCTGGGTAAATCAGCCCCAGCATTTT. Protein product: CASSPGGWVNQPQHF.

This chain connects TRBV6-6 to TRBJ2-7; 9 positions agree with TRBD2. V gave up 0 bases and J gave up 0 bases; unmatched junction bases: 3. The CDR3 runs 16 residues. Germline CDR1 and CDR2: MNHNY and SVGAGI (reference sequence). This CDR3 reads CASSYSRLAASYEQYF. DNA of the CDR3: TGTGCCAGCAGTTACTCGCGACTAGCGGCCTCCTACGAGCAGTACTTC.

This clonotype occurred many times. The chain uses TRBV6-1 and TRBJ1-1; D ambiguous. V lost 6 bases, J lost 8 bases, and 13 bases lay in between. CDR1 and CDR2 (germline): MNHNS, SASEGT. The CDR3 spans 12 residues. The CDR3 bases are TGTGCCAGCAGGGGTTGGGAGGCAGAAGCTTTCTTT. Translation: CASRGWEAEAFF.

The genes are TRBV4-1 and TRBJ2-1; unclear D gene. From germline, CDR1 is MGHRA and CDR2 YSYEKL. The CDR3 covers 13 residues. Trimming cost V 3 bases and J 8 bases, with 11 bases left between them. The CDR3 is CASSHIRPDEQFF. The CDR3 DNA sequence: TGCGCCAGCAGCCACATCCGGCCCGATGAGCAGTTCTTC.

This chain connects TRBV6-1 to TRBJ1-1, with 10 positions matching TRBD1. The germline V gene encodes CDR1 MNHNS and CDR2 SASEGT. The CDR3 covers 15 residues. The V and J ends lost 0 bases and 5 bases, in that order; junction bases with no gene match: 3. The CDR3 spells CASSEAGQGGTEAFF. CDR3 DNA sequence: TGTGCCAGCAGTGAAGCAGGACAGGGGGGAACTGAAGCTTTCTTT.

V is TRBV28 and J is TRBJ1-2; D not certain. Germline V CDR1 and CDR2: MDHEN, SYDVKM. The CDR3 totals 13 residues. V was trimmed by 7 bases and J by 3 bases, leaving 12 bases between them. The CDR3 reads CASNLWADYGYTF. CDR3 nucleotides: TGTGCCAGCAATCTTTGGGCTGACTATGGCTACACCTTC.

The table lists this clonotype with a few counts. The chain uses TRBV11-2 and TRBJ2-7; no reliable D call. CDR1 and CDR2 from the germline V gene are SGHAT and FQNNGV. The CDR3 has 11 amino acids. The ends were cut back, 2 bases at V and 5 bases at J, with 4 bases in the middle. DNA of the CDR3: TGTGCCAGCAGCTTAAGTCACGAGCAGTACTTC. Translating it yields CASSLSHEQYF.

This clonotype was seen at least ten times. The V and J genes are TRBV7-9 and TRBJ2-7; D possibly corresponds to TRBD1 (5 bases). Looked up from germline, CDR1 is SEHNR and CDR2 is FQNEAQ (reference sequence). V was shortened by 8 bases and J by 7 bases, with 15 bases between the two germline ends. The CDR3 extends over 12 amino acids. In DNA, the CDR3 is TGTGCCAGCGGCCAAGGGGCGTGGGAGCAGTACTTC. It translates to CASGQGAWEQYF. Supplemented by reference TRBV7-9 and TRBJ2-7, the full variable domain reads DTGVSQNPRHKITKRGQNVTFRCDPISEHNRLYWYRQTLGQGPEFLTYFQNEAQLEKSRLLSDRFSAERPKGSFSTLEIQRTEQGDSAMYLCASGQGAWEQYFGPGTRLTVT.

This chain uses TRBV12-3 or TRBV12-4 with TRBJ2-7; D perhaps matches TRBD1 (5 bases). V lost 3 bases to trimming and J lost 5 bases, with 17 bases between them. This CDR3 comprises 15 residues. The CDR3 loop is CASSLASGKINEQYF. In nucleotides, the CDR3 is TGTGCCAGCAGTTTGGCTTCAGGGAAAATCAACGAGCAGTACTTC.

V and J are TRBV12-3 or TRBV12-4 and TRBJ2-1; 11 bases map to TRBD2. The CDR3 covers 15 residues. Trimming took 7 bases from V and 8 from J; bases not matched to a gene: 10. The CDR3 sequence is CASKPSGRYVHEQFF. The CDR3 bases are TGTGCCAGCAAACCTAGCGGGAGGTATGTCCATGAGCAGTTCTTC.

This clonotype was seen a few times. The V gene is TRBV12-3 or TRBV12-4, the J gene TRBJ2-3; 8 positions agree with TRBD1. This CDR3 region has 14 residues. The J segment lost 1 base and the V segment lost 7 bases, leaving 4 bases of the junction unmatched. The CDR3 DNA sequence: TGTGCCAGCACCCTGACAGGGGGCACAGATACGCAGTATTTT. Translated: CASTLTGGTDTQYF.